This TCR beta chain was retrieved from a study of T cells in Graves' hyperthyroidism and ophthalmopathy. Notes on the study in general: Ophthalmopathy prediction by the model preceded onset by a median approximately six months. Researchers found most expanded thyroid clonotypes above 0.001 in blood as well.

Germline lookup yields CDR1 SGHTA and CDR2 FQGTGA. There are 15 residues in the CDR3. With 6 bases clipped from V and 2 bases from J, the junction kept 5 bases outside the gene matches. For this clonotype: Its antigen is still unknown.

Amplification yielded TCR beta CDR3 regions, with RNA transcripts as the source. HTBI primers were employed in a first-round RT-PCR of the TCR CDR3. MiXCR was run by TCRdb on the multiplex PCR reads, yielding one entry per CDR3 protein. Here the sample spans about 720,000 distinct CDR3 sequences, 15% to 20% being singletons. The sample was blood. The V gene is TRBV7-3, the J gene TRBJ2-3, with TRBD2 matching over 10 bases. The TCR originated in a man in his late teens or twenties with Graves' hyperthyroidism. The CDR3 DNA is TGTGCCAGCAGATCCGGGACTAGCGTCACAGATACGCAGTATTTT. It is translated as CASRSGTSVTDTQYF.